This TCR beta chain was profiled in a study of blood T cell repertoires in COVID-19. Study-wide context: In each case, the material was cDNA or gDNA derived from T cells, B-cell-depleted T cells, or PBMCs.

The CDR3 totals 16 residues. V lost 0 bases, J lost 0 bases, and 12 bases lay in between. CDR1 SGHTS and CDR2 YDEGEE come from the germline V gene. Sequencing used immunoSEQ multiplex PCR; TCRdb keeps in-frame clones, though not all of them. The table lists fewer than 400,000 clones, about 92% of them singletons, with under 20% in the top ten. Participant-given clinical history determined each cohort assignment. The TCR was taken from a woman aged 25 to 45 who had recovered from COVID-19. The sequenced sample consisted of PBMCs or T cells enriched from blood (not recorded which). The V gene is TRBV5-8, the J gene TRBJ1-2; TRBD1 is a possible D gene (6 bases). This chain's CDR3 is CASSLAGQGTNYGYTF. In DNA, the CDR3 is TGTGCCAGCAGCTTGGCTGGGCAGGGGACTAACTATGGCTACACCTTC.